The clone carrying this T cell receptor beta chain has just a few counts. Its cognate antigen is unknown. Other DNA sequences from this sample encode an identical CDR3 as well. PCR involved 60 Vbeta and 13 Jbeta primers. Using immunoSEQ multiplex PCR, the repertoire was profiled, and TCRdb retains in-frame clones only, with some absent. The data contain more than 200,000 clones, over 75% of them singletons. The CDR3 contains 12 residues. V lost 1 base, J lost 4 bases, and 3 bases lay in between. Looked up from germline, CDR1 is LGHNA and CDR2 is YSLEER. The data derive from a study of cytomegalovirus exposure and HLA in healthy donors. Study-level background: There were 90 million to 140 million unique TCR beta sequences, drawn from about 200 million T cells, in an earlier analysis. Study-level points and caveats: Presence/absence analyses treated sequencing depth as roughly uniform across donors. Most sequenced TCRs were rare (though some public TCRs occurred in many donors). In a later analysis, TCR beta V- and J-gene trimming was associated with a missense DCLRE1C variant.

The sequencing sample was made of PBMCs. The rearrangement links TRBV4-3 to TRBJ2-3; D is ambiguous. The TCR was taken from a man aged 18 to 29 in good health and CMV-seronegative. CDR3 residues: CASSQGADTQYF. The CDR3 DNA reads as TGCGCCAGCAGCCAAGGAGCAGATACGCAGTATTTT.